This T cell receptor (beta chain) appears in the sequencing data of a study of shared clonotypes between healthy human individuals. Study-level information: Three CD4 naive, three CD4 memory, two CD8 naive and one CD8 memory plate were used per donor. Regarding the study as a whole: It was observed that 5% to 6.5% of naive CD4 clonotypes were shared across a handful of donors. Naive subsets typically showed greater estimated richness than memory subsets.

A word on this clone: Antigen unknown.

In replicate PCRs of sorted subsets, 150 to 200 ng DNA, about 30,000 T cell genomes, was used. Sequencing used immunoSEQ multiplex PCR; TCRdb keeps in-frame clones, though not all of them. This table has 2 million to 2.5 million clones, under 97% appearing once. V was shortened by 3 bases and J by 4 bases, with 12 bases between the two germline ends. The germline V gene encodes CDR1 SEHNR and CDR2 FQNEAQ (reference sequence). This CDR3 is 14 amino acids long. V usage is TRBV7-9 and J usage is TRBJ1-1; no clear D. Sequenced: naive CD4+ T cells sorted from blood. Subset described: CD45RA+ positively selected. The origin of this receptor is a man aged 18 to 29 in good health. The CDR3 region has the DNA TGTGCCAGCAGCTTGTGGGAGCTGGGCACTGAAGCTTTCTTT. It translates to CASSLWELGTEAFF.